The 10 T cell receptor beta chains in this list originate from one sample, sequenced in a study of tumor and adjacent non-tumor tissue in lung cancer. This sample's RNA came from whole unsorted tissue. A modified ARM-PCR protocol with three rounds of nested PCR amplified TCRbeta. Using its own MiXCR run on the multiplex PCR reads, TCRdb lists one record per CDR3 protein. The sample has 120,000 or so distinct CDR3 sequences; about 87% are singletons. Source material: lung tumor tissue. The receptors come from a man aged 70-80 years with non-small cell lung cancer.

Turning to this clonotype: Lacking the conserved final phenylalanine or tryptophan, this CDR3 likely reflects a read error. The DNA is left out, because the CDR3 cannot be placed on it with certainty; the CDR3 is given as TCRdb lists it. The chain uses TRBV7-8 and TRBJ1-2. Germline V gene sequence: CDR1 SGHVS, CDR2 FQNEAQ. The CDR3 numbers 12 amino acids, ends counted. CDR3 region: CASSASRYGYIL.

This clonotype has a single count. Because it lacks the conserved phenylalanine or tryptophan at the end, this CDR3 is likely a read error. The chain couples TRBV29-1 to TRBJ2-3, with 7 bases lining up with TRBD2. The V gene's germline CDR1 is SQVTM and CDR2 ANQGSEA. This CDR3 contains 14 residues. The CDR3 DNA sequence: TGCAACGTTGAGGGTACATCCGGGGGGGATACGCAGTATTTA. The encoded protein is CNVEGTSGGDTQYL.

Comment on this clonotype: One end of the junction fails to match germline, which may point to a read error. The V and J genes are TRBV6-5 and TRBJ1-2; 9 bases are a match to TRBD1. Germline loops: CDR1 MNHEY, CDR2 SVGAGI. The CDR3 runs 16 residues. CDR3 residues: CASSCSGTGQLSGYNF. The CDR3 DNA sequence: TGTGCCAGCAGTTGCTCCGGGACAGGGCAGCTGAGTGGCTACAACTTC.

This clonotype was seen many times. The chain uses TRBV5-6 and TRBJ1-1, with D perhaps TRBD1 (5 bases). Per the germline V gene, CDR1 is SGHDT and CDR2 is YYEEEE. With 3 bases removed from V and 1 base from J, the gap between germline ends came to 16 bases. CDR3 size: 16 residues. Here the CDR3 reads CASSSGLRYRNTEAFF. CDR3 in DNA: TGTGCCAGCAGCTCGGGACTGAGGTATAGGAACACTGAAGCTTTCTTT.

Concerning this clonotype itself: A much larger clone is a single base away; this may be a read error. CDR3 sequence (DNA): TGTGCCAGCTCCGGGTCTTGGGGCAAGGGGGGGGTTACTGAAGTTTTCTTT. This translates into CASSGSWGKGGVTEVFF. The chain employs TRBV28 and TRBJ1-1, with TRBD1 as a possible D gene (6 bases). The CDR3 has 17 residues. CDR1 MDHEN and CDR2 SYDVKM come from the germline V gene.

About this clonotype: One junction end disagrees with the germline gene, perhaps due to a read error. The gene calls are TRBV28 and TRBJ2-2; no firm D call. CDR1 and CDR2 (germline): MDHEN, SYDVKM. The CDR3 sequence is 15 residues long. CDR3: CASSLMGSNTWELFF. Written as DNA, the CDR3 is TGTGCCAGCAGTTTAATGGGCTCTAACACCTGGGAGCTGTTTTTT.

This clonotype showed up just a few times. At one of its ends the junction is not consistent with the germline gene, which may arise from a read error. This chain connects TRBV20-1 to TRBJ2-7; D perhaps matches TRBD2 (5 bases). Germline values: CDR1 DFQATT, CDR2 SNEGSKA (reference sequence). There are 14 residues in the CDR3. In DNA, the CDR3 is TGCAGTGCTAGGATCCCTGGGAGCTCCTACGAGCAGTATTTC. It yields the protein CSARIPGSSYEQYF.

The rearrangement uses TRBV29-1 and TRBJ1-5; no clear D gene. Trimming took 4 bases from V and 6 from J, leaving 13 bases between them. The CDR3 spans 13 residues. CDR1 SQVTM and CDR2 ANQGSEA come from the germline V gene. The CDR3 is CSVVSGERQPQHF. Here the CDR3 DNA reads TGCAGCGTTGTTTCCGGGGAGCGTCAGCCCCAGCATTTT.

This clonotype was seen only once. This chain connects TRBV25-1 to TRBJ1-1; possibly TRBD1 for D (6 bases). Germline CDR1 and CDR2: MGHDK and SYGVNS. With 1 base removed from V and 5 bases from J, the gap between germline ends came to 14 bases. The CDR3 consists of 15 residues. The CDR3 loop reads CASSEFDQGRTEAFF. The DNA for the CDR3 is TGTGCCAGCAGTGAATTTGACCAGGGGAGGACTGAAGCTTTCTTT.

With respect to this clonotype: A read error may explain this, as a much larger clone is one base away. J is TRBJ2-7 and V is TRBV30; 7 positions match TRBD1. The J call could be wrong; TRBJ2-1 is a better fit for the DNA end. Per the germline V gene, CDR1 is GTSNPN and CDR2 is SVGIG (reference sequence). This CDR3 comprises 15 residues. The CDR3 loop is CAWSSGTDFSYEQFF. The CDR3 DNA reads TGTGCCTGGAGTTCGGGGACAGACTTCTCCTACGAGCAGTTCTTC.